These 27 T cell receptor beta chains were sequenced from one sample in a study of cytomegalovirus exposure and HLA in healthy donors. PCR used 60 Vbeta primers and 13 Jbeta primers. The assay was immunoSEQ multiplex PCR, and TCRdb's table has in-frame clones only and misses some. Among some 97,000 clones listed, 65% to 75% were seen once. Sequencing input: PBMCs. The receptors here all came from a woman younger than 35 in good health and CMV-seropositive.

CDR3 protein: CARGIGSGALETQYF. In nucleotides, the CDR3 is TGTGCCCGGGGTATCGGTAGCGGAGCCTTAGAGACCCAGTACTTC. The chain has TRBV30 and TRBJ2-5; D may be TRBD2 (6 bases). Looked up from germline, CDR1 is GTSNPN and CDR2 is SVGIG (reference sequence). This CDR3 is 15 amino acids long. Deletions cut 8 bases from V and 4 bases from J, with 23 bases between.

The chain is built from TRBV11-2 and TRBJ2-2; D not resolved. V lost 1 base and J 5 bases, leaving 5 bases between the germline ends. This CDR3 spans 13 amino acids. Germline V lookup: CDR1 SGHAT, CDR2 FQNNGV. The CDR3, as DNA: TGTGCCAGCAGCTTAGGCCGGACCGGGGAGCTGTTTTTT. Its protein product is CASSLGRTGELFF.

There are a few counts of this clone. The chain has TRBV19 and TRBJ2-7; possibly TRBD1 for D (5 bases). There are 14 residues in the CDR3. Per the germline V gene, CDR1 is LNHDA and CDR2 is SQIVND (reference sequence). The V gene lost 7 bases and the J gene lost 0 bases, with 13 bases spanning the gap. CDR3: CASKSTASSYEQYF. The CDR3 coding sequence is TGTGCCAGTAAGTCGACAGCGAGCTCCTACGAGCAGTACTTC.

This clone is medium-sized (0.01 to 0.1%) by share. The chain employs TRBV5-1 and TRBJ2-7, with 10 bases fitting TRBD1. The V gene end was trimmed by 4 bases and the J gene end by 6 bases; junction bases not matched to a gene: 4. Germline CDR1 reads SGHRS; CDR2 reads YFSETQ. The CDR3 runs to 13 residues. The CDR3 coding sequence is TGCGCCAGCAGCGGGACAGGGGATCGCGAGCAGTACTTC. Protein: CASSGTGDREQYF.

J is TRBJ2-7 and V is TRBV28; TRBD1 matches at 7 bases. In germline, CDR1 is MDHEN, CDR2 SYDVKM. The CDR3 length is 15 residues. Trimming at V came to 2 bases and at J to 2 bases, leaving 6 bases not matched to a gene. In DNA, the CDR3 is TGTGCCAGCAGTTTACCGGGACAGCGAACCTACGAGCAGTACTTC. This translates into CASSLPGQRTYEQYF. Based on the CDR3 plus reference TRBV28 and TRBJ2-7, the full variable domain is DVKVTQSSRYLVKRTGEKVFLECVQDMDHENMFWYRQDPGLGLRLIYFSYDVKMKEKGDIPEGYSVSREKKERFSLILESASTNQTSMYLCASSLPGQRTYEQYFGPGTRLTVT.

The chain uses TRBV29-1 and TRBJ1-2; D possibly corresponds to TRBD1 (6 bases). The length of the CDR3 is 19 residues. Germline V gene data show CDR1 as SQVTM and CDR2 as ANQGSEA. The V end lost 0 bases, the J end lost 0 bases, and 23 bases lay between the germline ends. CDR3 nucleotides: TGCAGCGTTGAAGATAGGGGGAGGGGGACACGGGGACCTAACTATGGCTACACCTTC. Protein product: CSVEDRGRGTRGPNYGYTF.

On this clone: Relative to the germline gene, one junction end is altered; a read error may explain this. V is TRBV7-7 and J is TRBJ2-1; TRBD2 aligns across 10 bases. Germline V lookup: CDR1 SSHAT, CDR2 FNYEAQ (reference sequence). The length of the CDR3 is 16 residues. The CDR3 DNA reads TGTGCTAGCAGCTTAGTGCTAGCGGGAGTCGGAAATGAGCAGTTCTTC. Protein: CASSLVLAGVGNEQFF.

V is TRBV30 and J is TRBJ1-5, with D perhaps TRBD1 (5 bases). The CDR3 covers 14 residues. Trimming took off 0 bases at V and 5 bases at J, with 11 bases between the two ends. Germline assignment: CDR1 GTSNPN and CDR2 SVGIG (reference sequence). For the CDR3, the DNA is TGTGCCTGGAGTGTACTGGACATAGATCAGCCCCAGCATTTT. Translation: CAWSVLDIDQPQHF.

The chain employs TRBV9 and TRBJ2-1; 10 bases line up with TRBD2. CDR1 SGDLS and CDR2 YYNGEE come from the germline V gene. J gave up 8 bases and V 0 bases, and 5 bases lay outside the gene matches. CDR3 size: 15 residues. CDR3 sequence reads: CASSVDWLAGDEQFF. CDR3 DNA sequence: TGTGCCAGCAGCGTAGACTGGCTAGCGGGGGATGAGCAGTTCTTC.

The genes are TRBV19 and TRBJ1-2; D uncertain. V was pared by 6 bases and J by 10 bases, with 12 bases between. The germline CDR1 and CDR2 sequences are LNHDA and SQIVND (reference sequence). The CDR3 loop spans 11 amino acids. CDR3 coding DNA: TGTGCCAGTAGATTACACACCGACTACACCTTC. Translated, it gives CASRLHTDYTF.

V and J are TRBV29-1 and TRBJ2-1; D possibly corresponds to TRBD1 (5 bases). CDR3 length equals 12 residues. V was shortened by 4 bases and J by 4 bases, with 8 bases between the two germline ends. Germline V gene lookup returns CDR1 SQVTM and CDR2 ANQGSEA. The CDR3 nucleotides read TGCAGCGTTGTTGGGGCTTACAATGAGCAGTTCTTC. Encoded protein: CSVVGAYNEQFF.

The chain uses TRBV27 and TRBJ1-2; unclear D gene. CDR3 length: 12 residues. Trimming pared 0 bases from V and 4 bases from J, leaving 3 bases between. Per the germline V gene, CDR1 is MNHEY and CDR2 is SMNVEV (reference sequence). The CDR3 nucleotides are TGTGCCAGCAGTTTATCCGGCTATGGCTACACCTTC. This sequence encodes CASSLSGYGYTF.

The rearrangement links TRBV6-4 to TRBJ2-1, with 7 nucleotides matching TRBD2. V lost 0 bases and J lost 3; bases outside the gene matches: 5. Germline V gives CDR1 MRHNA, CDR2 SNTAGT. This CDR3 spans 16 amino acids. The CDR3 DNA reads as TGTGCCAGCAGTGACTCTGCGGGAGTAGGCTACAATGAGCAGTTCTTC. Translating gives CASSDSAGVGYNEQFF.

Ten or more counts support this clone. The V and J genes are TRBV4-2 and TRBJ2-7; 11 bases are a match to TRBD2. CDR3 length: 15 residues. V was pared by 1 base and J by 3 bases, with 2 bases of the junction left unmatched. Germline V gives CDR1 LGHNA, CDR2 YNFKEQ. For the CDR3, the DNA is TGTGCCAGCAGCCAAGGCGGGACTAGCGGCTACGAGCAGTACTTC. Residues: CASSQGGTSGYEQYF.

The chain combines TRBV30 with TRBJ1-1; no clear D. The V end lost 3 bases, the J end lost 5 bases, and 13 bases lay between the germline ends. This CDR3 has 13 amino acids. Looked up from germline, CDR1 is GTSNPN and CDR2 is SVGIG (reference sequence). CDR3 in amino acids: CAWSAGLGTEAFF. The CDR3 DNA reads TGTGCCTGGAGCGCCGGGTTGGGTACTGAAGCTTTCTTT.

The chain has TRBV6-5 and TRBJ2-7; the match to TRBD1 covers 8 bases. J lost 5 bases, V lost 0 bases, and 6 bases had no gene match. CDR3 length: 15 amino acids. Germline lookup yields CDR1 MNHEY and CDR2 SVGAGI. CDR3 sequence reads: CASSYSIGQGNEQYF. CDR3 sequence (DNA): TGTGCCAGCAGTTACTCCATTGGACAGGGAAACGAGCAGTACTTC.

This clone was detected only a few times. The rearrangement joins TRBV4-3 to TRBJ1-4; no clear D. This CDR3 is 15 amino acids long. Germline V gene lookup returns CDR1 LGHNA and CDR2 YSLEER. V was shortened by 1 base and J by 9 bases, with 15 bases between the two germline ends. The CDR3 region is CASSQAFETHQKLFF. The CDR3, as DNA: TGCGCCAGCAGCCAAGCTTTTGAGACTCATCAAAAACTGTTTTTT.

The chain is built from TRBV4-3 and TRBJ2-7; 8 bases are a match to TRBD2. Looked up from germline, CDR1 is LGHNA and CDR2 is YSLEER. The ends lost 1 base at V and 2 bases at J; junction bases unmatched: 4. This CDR3 spans 15 amino acids. The CDR3 protein is CASSQVLAEAYEQYF. The CDR3 nucleotides read TGCGCCAGCAGCCAAGTACTAGCGGAGGCCTACGAGCAGTACTTC.

J is TRBJ2-6 and V is TRBV7-2; D is possibly TRBD2 (6 bases). V was cut by 6 bases and J by 2 bases, with 11 bases left in between. In germline, CDR1 is SGHTA, CDR2 FQGNSA. This CDR3 has 15 amino acids. The CDR3 region has the DNA TGTGCCAGCAGTTTGGCGGGAACTGGGGCCAACGTCCTGACTTTC. Encoded protein: CASSLAGTGANVLTF.

The chain joins TRBV6-5 to TRBJ1-2, with D maybe TRBD1 (5 bases). The CDR3 is made up of 14 amino acids. The germline V and J ends were trimmed by 0 bases and 5 bases, with 10 bases remaining between them. Per germline, CDR1 MNHEY and CDR2 SVGAGI. The CDR3: CASSYSSGFYGYTF. Here the CDR3 DNA reads TGTGCCAGCAGTTACTCGTCAGGGTTTTATGGCTACACCTTC.

The table lists this clone with a count of one. V gene TRBV5-1 combines with J gene TRBJ1-2; TRBD1 aligns across 7 bases. V shed 0 bases, J shed 4 bases, and the junction held 3 bases outside the gene matches. This CDR3 is built from 14 residues. Germline loops: CDR1 SGHRS, CDR2 YFSETQ. This chain's CDR3 is CASSLEQGRYGYTF. Here the CDR3 DNA reads TGCGCCAGCAGCTTGGAACAGGGGCGCTATGGCTACACCTTC. The complete variable domain, with remaining parts taken from reference TRBV5-1 and TRBJ1-2, reads KAGVTQTPRYLIKTRGQQVTLSCSPISGHRSVSWYQQTPGQGLQFLFEYFSETQRNKGNFPGRFSGRQFSNSRSEMNVSTLELGDSALYLCASSLEQGRYGYTFGSGTRLTVV.

The V and J genes are TRBV7-2 and TRBJ1-3, with D tentatively TRBD1 (5 bases). This CDR3 has 15 amino acids. V was pared by 4 bases and J by 0 bases, with 10 bases between. Germline V gene sequence: CDR1 SGHTA, CDR2 FQGNSA. The CDR3 here is CASSSLTVSGNTIYF. The CDR3 DNA is TGTGCCAGCAGCTCCCTGACAGTCTCTGGAAACACCATATATTTT.

This clone was recorded once. The chain couples TRBV7-8 to TRBJ1-1; D call uncertain. This CDR3 comprises 12 residues. Trimming left V 4 bases short and J 5 bases short, with 8 bases between. Per the germline V gene, CDR1 is SGHVS and CDR2 is FQNEAQ. In DNA, the CDR3 is TGTGCCAGCAGCTCCTCAGGTACTGAAGCTTTCTTT. This codes for CASSSSGTEAFF.

The chain uses TRBV5-1 and TRBJ2-7, with a weak D call TRBD1 (5 bases). The CDR3 spans 13 residues. CDR1 and CDR2 from the germline V gene are SGHRS and YFSETQ. With 8 bases removed from V and 2 bases from J, the gap between germline ends came to 14 bases. This chain's CDR3 is CASQGLYAYEQYF. The DNA of the CDR3 is TGCGCCAGTCAGGGTTTATATGCCTACGAGCAGTACTTC.

This clone has a single count. This rearrangement joins TRBV7-6 to TRBJ2-7; 12 bases line up with TRBD1. Germline values: CDR1 SGHVS, CDR2 FNYEAQ. The CDR3 covers 16 residues. V lost 4 bases and J lost 7; bases outside the gene matches: 11. The CDR3 region is CASSYNPGTGGQEQYF. In nucleotides, the CDR3 is TGTGCCAGCAGCTATAACCCAGGGACAGGGGGCCAGGAGCAGTACTTC.

The rearrangement joins TRBV4-1 to TRBJ2-7, with D tentatively TRBD1 (6 bases). Germline CDR1 is MGHRA and CDR2 is YSYEKL. There are 15 residues in the CDR3. The V and J ends lost 3 bases and 5 bases respectively, with 17 bases between them. The DNA of the CDR3 is TGCGCCAGCAGCCACCCTGGGACAACCCACAACGAGCAGTACTTC. This gives the protein CASSHPGTTHNEQYF.

This clone has only a few counts. The chain uses TRBV5-1 and TRBJ2-1; 11 bases fit TRBD2. The CDR3 length is 15 residues. Germline CDR1 and CDR2: SGHRS and YFSETQ. The ends lost 0 bases at V and 6 bases at J; junction bases unmatched: 2. CDR3 in DNA: TGCGCCAGCAGCTTGGACCTAGCGGGAGGCAATGAGCAGTTCTTC. It specifies CASSLDLAGGNEQFF.